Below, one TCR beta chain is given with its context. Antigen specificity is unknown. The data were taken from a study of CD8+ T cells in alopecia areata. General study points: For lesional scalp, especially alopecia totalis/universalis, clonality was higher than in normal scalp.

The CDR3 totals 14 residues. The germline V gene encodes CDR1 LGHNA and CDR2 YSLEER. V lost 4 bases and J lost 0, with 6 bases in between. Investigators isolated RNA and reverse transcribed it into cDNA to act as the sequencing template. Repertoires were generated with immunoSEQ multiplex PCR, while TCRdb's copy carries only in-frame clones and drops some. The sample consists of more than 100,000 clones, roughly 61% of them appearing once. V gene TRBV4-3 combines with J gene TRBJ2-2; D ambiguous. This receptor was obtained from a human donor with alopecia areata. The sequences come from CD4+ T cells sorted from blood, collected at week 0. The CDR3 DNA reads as TGCGCCAGCAGCCTTCAGCCGAACACCGGGGAGCTGTTTTTT. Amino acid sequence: CASSLQPNTGELFF.